A selection of T cell receptor beta chains follows, all from one sample in a study of regulatory T cells in long-lasting Graves disease. TCRdb re-called the multiplex PCR reads with MiXCR, one entry per CDR3 protein. The sample carries roughly 500,000 distinct CDR3 sequences, around an eighth recorded once. This sample was also put to use in a study of T cells in Graves' hyperthyroidism and ophthalmopathy.

Sequences were derived from peripheral blood mononuclear cells (PBMCs), sampled at new diagnosis, from a patient treated with antithyroid drugs. Receptors were obtained from a man between 25 and 39 years old with Graves disease. The conserved cysteine and the conserved F or W are not part of the CDR3 here.

>TRBV12-3/TRBV12-4|TRBJ1-2
ASSLARRYGYT
>TRBV6-1|TRBJ2-1
ASSQGQGNYNEQF
>TRBV6-1|TRBJ2-1
ASIQSMEGNEQF
>TRBV27|TRBJ2-5
ASSHRRAETQY
>TRBV27|TRBJ1-2
ASSITRDRGYYGYT
>TRBV12-3/TRBV12-4|TRBJ2-5
ASSGLAGSQETQY
>TRBV7-3|TRBJ2-1
ASSFSGRLTNEQF
>TRBV30|TRBJ2-5
AWQLVGETQY
>TRBV20-1|TRBJ2-3
SARITPYTDTQY
>TRBV7-3|TRBJ2-7
ASSSAGQGRGEQY
>TRBV3-1|TRBJ2-1
ASSQGPYYNEQF
>TRBV7-2|TRBJ2-3
ASSFRQTTDTQY
>TRBV7-9|TRBJ1-1
ASTWGQGAPTEAF
>TRBV6-2/TRBV6-3|TRBJ2-3
ASMDGAYTDTQY
>TRBV5-1|TRBJ1-2
ASRTTTGGYGYT
>TRBV28|TRBJ2-2
ASSLWGTTGELF
>TRBV11-3|TRBJ2-2
ASSRPLGNTGELF
>TRBV5-1|TRBJ2-1
ASSLGTTGGRTIWDEQF
>TRBV7-3|TRBJ2-1
ASSLTGGRRQF
>TRBV20-1|TRBJ1-4
SARPNEKLF
>TRBV24-1|TRBJ2-7
ATSDSDRGYEQY
>TRBV5-4|TRBJ2-4
ASSPASRGSAKNIQY
>TRBV5-1|TRBJ2-5
ASSLGSTGETQY
>TRBV10-3|TRBJ1-1
AISVVWGGEAF
>TRBV27|TRBJ2-3
ASREIEFTDTQY
>TRBV6-1|TRBJ2-7
ASTPGRGVGEQY
>TRBV2|TRBJ2-3
ASGGIPSTDTQY
>TRBV6-1|TRBJ2-3
ASSKTRVGGDTQY
>TRBV3-1|TRBJ2-5
ASSPGPAETQY
>TRBV20-1|TRBJ2-1
SAGTSRNEQF
>TRBV27|TRBJ1-1
ASSPQGAGVTEAF
>TRBV7-9|TRBJ2-1
ASSLGLAGDHNEQF
>TRBV5-1|TRBJ1-6
ASSFQDGYNSPLH
>TRBV13|TRBJ2-3
ASSLSSPMADTQY
>TRBV19|TRBJ1-1
ASSIGPNTEAF
>TRBV3-1|TRBJ2-3
ASSQLGGHTDTQY
>TRBV7-3|TRBJ2-2
ASRPSAHTGELF
>TRBV10-3|TRBJ2-2
AISGQGMAGELF
>TRBV6-1|TRBJ1-2
ASSATPPGTGAGYT
>TRBV7-2|TRBJ2-5
ASSLYERETQY
>TRBV6-1|TRBJ1-3
ASSSIFASSGPGNTIY
>TRBV6-5|TRBJ2-7
ASSYRQGESEQY
>TRBV7-2|TRBJ2-1
ASSLGLSSYNEQF
>TRBV11-2|TRBJ2-7
ASSLETVYEQY